The rows below give T cell receptor beta chains drawn from one sample of a study of PD-1 blockade in classical Hodgkin lymphoma. Sequencing was performed with immunoSEQ multiplex PCR; in TCRdb, only in-frame clones are kept and a portion is missing. The data show about 41,000 clones, approximately 67% seen once. This specimen consisted of peripheral blood mononuclear cells (PBMCs), obtained before the fourth cycle of nivolumab. The receptor source for this set is a human donor with classical Hodgkin lymphoma. The CDR3 runs from the conserved cysteine through the conserved F or W. Fields, in order: J gene, V gene, clone size, D gene, CDR3 DNA, CDR3 protein. The D gene is left open where the match is weak. Where a row states a size, it is once, few, many or the class of an expanded clone; other rows omit it.

TRBJ1-1 TRBV27 . . TGTGCCAGCAGTTCCGGTGGTCCCAACACTGAAGCTTTCTTT CASSSGGPNTEAFF
TRBJ1-1 TRBV29-1 . . TGCAGCGTTCGGATCGAGAACACTGAAGCTTTCTTT CSVRIENTEAFF
TRBJ1-3 TRBV11-3 . . TGTGCCAGCATGGGCCCAGAGGGACAATCCCCTGGAAACACCATATATTTT CASMGPEGQSPGNTIYF
TRBJ2-7 TRBV6-5 few . TGTGCCAGCAGTTACACGAACGAGCAGTACTTC CASSYTNEQYF
TRBJ2-5 TRBV7-2 . . TGTGCCAGCAGCTTACCTTCTGAGACCCAGTACTTC CASSLPSETQYF
TRBJ2-5 TRBV7-9 few . TGTGCCAGCAGCGAAGGGGAGACCCAGTACTTC CASSEGETQYF
TRBJ2-2 TRBV29-1 few . TGCAGCGTTATGGTGGCCGGGGAGCTGTTTTTT CSVMVAGELFF
TRBJ2-1 TRBV6-4 . TRBD2 TGTGCCAGCTCGACGTCGGGAGGGAAAAAGAACAATGAGCAGTTCTTC CASSTSGGKKNNEQFF
TRBJ2-7 TRBV29-1 once . TGCAGCGTTTTTGACGGAAGCTTCTACGAGCAGTACTTC CSVFDGSFYEQYF
TRBJ2-1 TRBV30 . . TGTGCCTGGAGTGTTGGGGGCCACAATGAGCAGTTCTTC CAWSVGGHNEQFF
TRBJ1-1 TRBV10-2 . TRBD1 TGCGCCAGCGCCACAGGGGGCACTGAAGCTTTCTTT CASATGGTEAFF